This T cell receptor beta chain was captured by sequencing in a study of T cells in women clearing cervical HPV infection. For the study at large: Cases' blood sampling followed lesion detection by median around 160 days (90 to 200).

With respect to this clone: The observed sequence ends 3 residues before the CDR3 terminus, with the missing tail filled in from the germline J gene.

TCR beta CDR3 amplified by multiplex PCR from approximately 1,200 ng genomic DNA. Profiled with immunoSEQ multiplex PCR; TCRdb holds only in-frame clones, not every one. This table lists more than 20,000 clones. Germline V gene sequence: CDR1 LNHDA, CDR2 SQIVND (reference sequence). The CDR3 sequence is 17 residues long. The J segment lost 5 bases and the V segment lost 5 bases, leaving 15 bases of the junction unmatched. Cervical HPV DNA detected by MY09/MY11 PCR, typed by dot-blot. The specimen was blood buffy coat. This chain links TRBV19 with TRBJ2-1; the match to TRBD2 covers 7 bases. The clonotype originates from a woman between 18 and 70 years old with a cervical HPV16 infection that either progressed to CIN3+ or cleared (not recorded which). The CDR3 here is CASSLPHSGNLHNEQFF. The CDR3 DNA, read in part, is TGTGCCAGTAGTCTCCCCCACAGCGGGAATTTGCACAATGAG. The variable domain in full, with the rest retrieved from reference TRBV19 and TRBJ2-1, is DGGITQSPKYLFRKEGQNVTLSCEQNLNHDAMYWYRQDPGQGLRLIYYSQIVNDFQKGDIAEGYSVSREKKESFPLTVTSAQKNPTAFYLCASSLPHSGNLHNEQFFGPGTRLTVL.